This T cell receptor beta chain comes out of a study of CD8 T cells in Susac syndrome. V lost 4 bases and J lost 0, with 15 bases in between. Germline lookup yields CDR1 KGHSH and CDR2 LQKENI. This CDR3 has 16 residues. Concerning this clonotype: Its target is unknown.

Random hexamers were used to reverse transcribe roughly 0.5 to 1 ug of RNA. TCR beta CDR3 was amplified by immunoSEQ covering 54 Vbeta and 13 Jbeta. TCRdb fed the immunoSEQ multiplex PCR reads into MiXCR, producing one record per CDR3 protein. Of under 150,000 distinct CDR3 sequences in the sample, nearly 95% were seen once. Findings and caveats of the study: In its TCR sequencing and HLA analysis, the study acknowledged that the number of individuals was relatively small.

As controls, healthy donors matched for age and sex were used. TEMRA cells were enriched by FACS, and CD4+ and CD8+ T cells were negatively isolated. The clonotype originates from a human donor in good health. The genes are TRBV18 and TRBJ1-1, with TRBD1 as a possible D gene (5 bases). Sequences were obtained from CD8+ T cells from PBMCs. The CDR3 here is CASSLDFQGVNTEAFF. The CDR3 bases are TGTGCCAGCTCACTAGATTTTCAGGGTGTGAACACTGAAGCTTTCTTT.